This is a list of T cell receptor beta chains from one sample in a study of control samples from healthy donors and cancer patients. The method was immunoSEQ multiplex PCR; TCRdb's version includes in-frame clones alone and lacks a portion of them. This table has 170,000 or so clones, 94% appearing once. Sequenced: blood. The receptors were sampled from a woman aged 18 to 35 in good health. The CDR3 runs from the conserved cysteine through the conserved F or W. D genes are given only for firm matches. Only some rows state a clone size, as once, few, many or a class for expanded clones.

CDR3nt | CDR3aa | d_gene | abundance | j_gene | v_gene
TGTGCCAGCAGCCAAGGCTTTGGCTACACCTTC | CASSQGFGYTF | . | . | TRBJ1-2 | TRBV3-1/TRBV3-2
TGTGCCAGCAGTTTGGAGGGGTATGCTTTCTTT | CASSLEGYAFF | . | . | TRBJ1-1 | TRBV28
TGCGCTAAAAAGACAGTTCATGGCTACACCTTC | CAKKTVHGYTF | . | . | TRBJ1-2 | TRBV5-1
TGTGCCAGTAACGACGGGGGCTATGGCTACACCTTC | CASNDGGYGYTF | . | . | TRBJ1-2 | TRBV19
TGTGCCAGCAGTCAGGTGGGTAGGAGTCAGCCCCAGCATTTT | CASSQVGRSQPQHF | . | . | TRBJ1-5 | TRBV6-2/TRBV6-3
TGTGCCAGCAGCGTAGGACACGGAGCTTACGAGCAGTACTTC | CASSVGHGAYEQYF | . | . | TRBJ2-7 | TRBV9
TGTGCCAGCAGCTCAAGCCGACAGGGTAGTGGCTACACCTTC | CASSSSRQGSGYTF | TRBD1 | . | TRBJ1-2 | TRBV11-3
TGTGCCAGCAGCTGGGAAGAGACCCAGTACTTC | CASSWEETQYF | . | . | TRBJ2-5 | TRBV7-2
TGTGCCAGCGGGGGTTCAGCCAAAAACATTCAGTACTTC | CASGGSAKNIQYF | . | . | TRBJ2-4 | TRBV7-9
TGTGCCAGCAGCTTGTATAATCAGCCCCAGCATTTT | CASSLYNQPQHF | . | few | TRBJ1-5 | TRBV5-8
TGTGCCAGCAGCGTAGGACAGGGGGCTGGGGCCAACGTCCTGACTTTC | CASSVGQGAGANVLTF | TRBD1 | . | TRBJ2-6 | TRBV9
TGTGCCAGCAGCTTGGAGACAGGGAACACCGGGGAGCTGTTTTTT | CASSLETGNTGELFF | . | . | TRBJ2-2 | TRBV5-4
TGTGCCAGCAGTAAAGGGACGGTGGGAGGCTACACCTTC | CASSKGTVGGYTF | . | . | TRBJ1-2 | TRBV12-3/TRBV12-4
TGTGCCAGCAGCCCCAGAGGGCAATATGGCTACACCTTC | CASSPRGQYGYTF | . | . | TRBJ1-2 | TRBV9
TGTGCCACCAGTGATCCCGGACAGGGAGGAGGTGAGCAGTTCTTC | CATSDPGQGGGEQFF | TRBD1 | . | TRBJ2-1 | TRBV24-1
TGTGCCAGCAGCTTGGTCCCCGGGGAGCTGTTTTTT | CASSLVPGELFF | . | . | TRBJ2-2 | TRBV5-4
TGTGCCAGCACCCAGTCCAGGCAGGACAATCAGCCCCAGCATTTT | CASTQSRQDNQPQHF | . | . | TRBJ1-5 | TRBV6-5
TGTGCCAGTAGTCCTAGGGGCCCCCCGATCCAATACAATGAGCAGTTCTTC | CASSPRGPPIQYNEQFF | . | . | TRBJ2-1 | TRBV19
TGTGCCAGCAGCTTGCTGGGGGGCAGGGACAATGAGCAGTTCTTC | CASSLLGGRDNEQFF | . | . | TRBJ2-1 | TRBV5-6
TGTGCCAGCAGCTTAAGCAGGACCAATCAGCCCCAGCATTTT | CASSLSRTNQPQHF | . | . | TRBJ1-5 | TRBV7-2
TGTGCCAGCAGTCCCAGACGTGGCTCTGGAAACACCATATATTTT | CASSPRRGSGNTIYF | . | . | TRBJ1-3 | TRBV27
TGTGCCAGCAGTTCGGGGACTAGCGGGAGGTTTGAGCAGTTCTTC | CASSSGTSGRFEQFF | TRBD2 | . | TRBJ2-1 | TRBV27
TGTGCCAGCAGCTTTTACGGTCAAACCTCTGGAAACACCATATATTTT | CASSFYGQTSGNTIYF | . | . | TRBJ1-3 | TRBV7-2
TGTGCCAGCAGCAAAGTGGGGTATGAGGCGCAGCCCCAGCATTTT | CASSKVGYEAQPQHF | . | . | TRBJ1-5 | TRBV21-1
TGTGCCAGTACCTACGGGGACAGGGAAAGATCACCCCTCCACTTT | CASTYGDRERSPLHF | TRBD1 | once | TRBJ1-6 | TRBV19
TGTGCCAGCAGCTTAAGGCCGGGAGTAGAAGAGACCCAGTACTTC | CASSLRPGVEETQYF | . | once | TRBJ2-5 | TRBV7-2
TGTGCCAGCAGCTTAGCGAAGACGAACACTGAAGCTTTCTTT | CASSLAKTNTEAFF | . | . | TRBJ1-1 | TRBV7-2